The TCR beta chain described here comes from a study of identical twins. Template switching created a universal primer site, and the cDNA included unique molecular identifiers. MiXCR, applied by TCRdb to the 5' RACE reads, yields one record per CDR3 protein. The table lists 510,000 or so distinct CDR3 sequences, roughly 15% of them singletons. Only healthy Caucasians were included as donors. Study-wide results and limits: Twin pairs' shared out-of-frame alpha sequences were enriched in low generation probability. High-abundance cord blood beta clonotypes had fewer insertions; memory repertoires showed none.

This clonotype came up many times. The antigen is undetermined. The CDR3 has 14 residues. V dropped 5 bases and J dropped 5; count of bases not matched to a gene: 4. Per germline, CDR1 SGHRS and CDR2 YFSETQ. Separately, the same data were catalogued under a study of yellow fever vaccine responses in identical twins.

This sequence joins TRBV5-1 and TRBJ1-5; TRBD1 aligns across 10 bases. This TCR derives from a woman younger than 30 in good health. What was sequenced was CD4+ T cells sorted from blood. Here the CDR3 DNA reads TGCGCCAGCAGACCCGGGACAGGGGATCAGCCCCAGCATTTT. As protein: CASRPGTGDQPQHF.